The 8 T cell receptor beta chains in this list originate from one sample, sequenced in a study of T-cell memory formation after mild COVID-19. TCRdb re-derived calls from the 5' RACE reads in MiXCR, one entry per CDR3 protein. The repertoire holds about 130,000 distinct CDR3 sequences, with about 23% as singletons. The sample was PBMCs or a T cell subset sorted from them (not recorded which). These receptor sequences come from an adult woman who had mild COVID-19 (a few samples of this study predate the infection). Cell type and time point are not known.

The CDR3 sequence is CASSPMGTEAFF. CDR3 coding DNA: TGTGCCAGCAGCCCGATGGGGACTGAAGCTTTCTTT. The V gene is TRBV7-9, the J gene TRBJ1-1; D unresolved. CDR3 size: 12 residues. In germline, CDR1 is SEHNR, CDR2 FQNEAQ (reference sequence). Trimming stripped 5 bases from V and 5 bases from J, with 9 bases between. The variable domain in full, with the rest retrieved from reference TRBV7-9 and TRBJ1-1, is DTGVSQNPRHKITKRGQNVTFRCDPISEHNRLYWYRQTLGQGPEFLTYFQNEAQLEKSRLLSDRFSAERPKGSFSTLEIQRTEQGDSAMYLCASSPMGTEAFFGQGTRLTVV.

The chain carries TRBV11-2 and TRBJ2-2; D possibly corresponds to TRBD1 (5 bases). The germline V gene has CDR1 SGHAT and CDR2 FQNNGV. Deletions cut 7 bases from V and 5 bases from J, with 8 bases between. The CDR3 has 12 amino acids. The CDR3 nucleotides are TGTGCCAGCACAGGGTTAACCGGGGAGCTGTTTTTT. This encodes CASTGLTGELFF.

The chain's CDR3 is CASSQEPGTGSYGELFF. CDR3 bases: TGCGCCAGCAGCCAAGAGCCCGGGACAGGGAGCTACGGGGAGCTGTTTTTT. The V call is TRBV4-1, the J call TRBJ2-2, with TRBD1 matching over 9 bases. Germline-derived CDR1 and CDR2 are MGHRA and YSYEKL. The trim removed 0 bases at V and 7 bases at J, leaving 9 bases unmatched. CDR3 length equals 17 residues.

This clonotype turned up a few times. The chain recombines TRBV5-1 with TRBJ2-7; 8 nucleotides match TRBD1. Trimming removed 4 bases from V and 2 bases from J; junction bases left unmatched: 11. This CDR3 is built from 16 residues. Germline CDR1 and CDR2: SGHRS and YFSETQ. The CDR3 sequence is CASSPGQGLPPYEQYF. CDR3 bases: TGCGCCAGCAGCCCCGGACAGGGACTTCCACCCTACGAGCAGTACTTC.

The V and J genes are TRBV6-1 and TRBJ2-3; TRBD1 matches 8 bases. After removal of 4 bases from V and 1 base from J, the junction contained 7 bases not matched to a gene. Germline V gene data show CDR1 as MNHNS and CDR2 as SASEGT. The CDR3 is 16 residues long. The CDR3 sequence is CASSAPPGQGTDTQYF. DNA of the CDR3: TGTGCCAGCAGTGCGCCTCCGGGACAGGGCACAGATACGCAGTATTTT.

This rearrangement joins TRBV27 to TRBJ2-2, with D unclear. Trimming cost V 2 bases and J 6 bases, with 4 bases left between them. CDR1 is MNHEY, CDR2 SMNVEV, per germline (reference sequence). This CDR3 is built from 12 residues. CDR3 protein: CASSLKSGELFF. CDR3 sequence (DNA): TGTGCCAGCAGTTTAAAGTCCGGGGAGCTGTTTTTT.

This clonotype has a single count. The gene calls are TRBV20-1 and TRBJ1-3; D gene unclear. CDR1 is DFQATT, CDR2 SNEGSKA, per germline (reference sequence). Trimming stripped 2 bases from V and 4 bases from J, with 12 bases between. The CDR3 covers 14 residues. CDR3 sequence reads: CSARMVGMGNTIYF. The CDR3 DNA reads as TGCAGTGCTAGAATGGTAGGGATGGGAAACACCATATATTTT.

The chain has TRBV10-3 and TRBJ1-3, with D uncertain. This CDR3 region has 17 residues. Trimming removed 4 bases from V and 0 bases from J, with 16 bases in between. Looked up from germline, CDR1 is ENHRY and CDR2 is SYGVKD. CDR3 residues: CAISGFSGRSSGNTIYF. CDR3 DNA: TGTGCCATCAGTGGGTTTTCGGGCCGGAGCTCTGGAAACACCATATATTTT.